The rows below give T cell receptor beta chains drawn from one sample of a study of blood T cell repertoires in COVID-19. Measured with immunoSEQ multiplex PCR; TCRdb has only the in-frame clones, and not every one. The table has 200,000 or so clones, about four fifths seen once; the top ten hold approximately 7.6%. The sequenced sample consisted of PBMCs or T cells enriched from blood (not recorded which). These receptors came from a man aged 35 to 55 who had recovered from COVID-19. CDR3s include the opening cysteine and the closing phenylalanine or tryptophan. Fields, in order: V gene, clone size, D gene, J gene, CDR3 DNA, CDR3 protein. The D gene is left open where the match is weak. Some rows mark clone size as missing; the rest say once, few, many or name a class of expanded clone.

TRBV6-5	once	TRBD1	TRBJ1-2	TGTGCCAGCAGTTACTCGACAGGGGGAGGCTACACCTTC	CASSYSTGGGYTF
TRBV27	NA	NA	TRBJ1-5	TGTGCCAGCAGCATAGTTCGGAATCAGCCCCAGCATTTT	CASSIVRNQPQHF
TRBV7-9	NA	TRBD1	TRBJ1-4	TGTGCCAGCAGCTCCCCGACAGGGGGACGTGAAAAACTGTTTTTT	CASSSPTGGREKLFF
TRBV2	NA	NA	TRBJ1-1	TGTGCCAGCAGTCCTACAGGGCTGAACACTGAAGCTTTCTTT	CASSPTGLNTEAFF
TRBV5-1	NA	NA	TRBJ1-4	TGCGCCAGCAGCTTGTTTGGCAGGGGCATTGCTAATGAAAAACTGTTTTTT	CASSLFGRGIANEKLFF
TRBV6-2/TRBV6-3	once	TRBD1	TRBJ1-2	TGTGCCAGCAGCCGCCTGGGACAGGGTAGCCACGGCTACACCTTC	CASSRLGQGSHGYTF
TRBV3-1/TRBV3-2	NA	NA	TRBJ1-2	TGTGCCAGCAGTGATAGGACACACTTTAACTATGGCTACACCTTC	CASSDRTHFNYGYTF
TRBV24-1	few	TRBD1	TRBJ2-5	TGTGCCACCAGTGATATACAGGGGGCCCAGTACTTC	CATSDIQGAQYF
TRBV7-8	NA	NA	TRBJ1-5	TGTGCCAGCAGCTTAGCCCCGCAGGCAAATCAGCCCCAGCATTTT	CASSLAPQANQPQHF
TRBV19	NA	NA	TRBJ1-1	TGTGCCACCCTGGACAGCGCTTCGTCTGAAGCTTTCTTT	CATLDSASSEAFF
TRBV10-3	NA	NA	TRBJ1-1	TGTGCCATCAGTGAGGGGCAAAACACTGAAGCTTTCTTT	CAISEGQNTEAFF
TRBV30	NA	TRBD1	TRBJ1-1	TGTGCCTGGAGCAAAGACAGGGGTGGGGAAGCTTTCTTT	CAWSKDRGGEAFF
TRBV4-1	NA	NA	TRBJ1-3	TGCGCCAGCAGCCAAAGGTTCGTTCAGGGATATGGAAACACCATATATTTT	CASSQRFVQGYGNTIYF
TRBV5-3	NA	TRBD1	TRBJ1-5	TGTGCCAGAAGCCCGGGGACAGGGAGGCAGCCCCAGCATTTT	CARSPGTGRQPQHF
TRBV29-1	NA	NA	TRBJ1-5	TGCAGCGTTGCTCTCGCGGGCAATCAGCCCCAGCATTTT	CSVALAGNQPQHF
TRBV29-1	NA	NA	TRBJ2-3	TGCAGCGTACCCCCTCGGGGTACAGATACGCAGTATTTT	CSVPPRGTDTQYF
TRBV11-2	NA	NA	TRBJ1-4	TGTGCCAGCAGCTCTATAAGAGGGCCAACTAATGAAAAACTGTTTTTT	CASSSIRGPTNEKLFF
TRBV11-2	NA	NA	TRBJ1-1	TGTGCCAGCAGCGAGCGAGAGGTGAACACTGAAGCTTTCTTT	CASSEREVNTEAFF
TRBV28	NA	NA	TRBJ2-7	TGTGCCAGCAGTCCCAATGACGGACTCAGTTGGCACGAGCAGTACTTC	CASSPNDGLSWHEQYF
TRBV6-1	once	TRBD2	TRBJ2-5	TGTGCCAGCAGTGACGGGGGGGCAGAGACCCAGTACTTC	CASSDGGAETQYF
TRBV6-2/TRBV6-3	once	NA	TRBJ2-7	TGTGCCAGCAGCCCACAGGGTTCGCGCTCCTACGAGCAGTACTTC	CASSPQGSRSYEQYF
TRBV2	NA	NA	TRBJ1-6	TGTGCCAGCAGTGTGAGGGGACAATCACCCCTCCACTTT	CASSVRGQSPLHF
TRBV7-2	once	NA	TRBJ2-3	TGTGCCAGCAGCCGCCAGCGGGGCACAGATACGCAGTATTTT	CASSRQRGTDTQYF
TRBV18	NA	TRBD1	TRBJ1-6	TGTGCCAGCTCACAGGACAGGGTGAATTCACCCCTCCACTTT	CASSQDRVNSPLHF
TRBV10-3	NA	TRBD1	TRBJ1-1	TGTGCCATCAGCGGGACAGAAAAAAACACTGAAGCTTTCTTT	CAISGTEKNTEAFF
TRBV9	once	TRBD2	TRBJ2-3	TGTGCCAGCAGCTTCGGGAGCGGGGGGTTGACAGATACGCAGTATTTT	CASSFGSGGLTDTQYF
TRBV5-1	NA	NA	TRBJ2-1	TGCGCCAGCAGCTCTACAGGATTTCGAGCCTCCTACAATGAGCAGTTCTTC	CASSSTGFRASYNEQFF
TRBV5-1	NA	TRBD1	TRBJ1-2	TGCGCCAGCAGCTCGGTAGGGGACAGGGATGGCTACACCTTC	CASSSVGDRDGYTF
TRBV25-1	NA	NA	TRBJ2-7	TGTGCCAGCAGCGTAATTAAGACAGCGCGACTCTACGAGCAGTACTTC	CASSVIKTARLYEQYF
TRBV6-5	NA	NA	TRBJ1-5	TGTGCCAGCCACTCCGATAGCAATCAGCCCCAGCATTTT	CASHSDSNQPQHF
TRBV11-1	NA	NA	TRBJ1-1	TGTGCCAGCAGCTTACATGGTCGGACTGAAGCTTTCTTT	CASSLHGRTEAFF
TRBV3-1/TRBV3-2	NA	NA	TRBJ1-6	TGTGCCAGCAGCCAGGGCACCTATAATTCACCCCTCCACTTT	CASSQGTYNSPLHF
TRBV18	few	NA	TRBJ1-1	TGTGCCAGCTCACCACCATCGAGGGCTGAAGCTTTCTTT	CASSPPSRAEAFF
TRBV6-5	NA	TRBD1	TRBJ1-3	TGTGCCAGCAGTTACCGGGACAGCTTAGACACCATATATTTT	CASSYRDSLDTIYF
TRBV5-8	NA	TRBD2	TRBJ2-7	TGTGCCAGCAGCGCCGTACTAGCGGGGAGAGTGGCGCAGTACTTC	CASSAVLAGRVAQYF
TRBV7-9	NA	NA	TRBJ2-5	TGTGCCAGCGGTACTGAGGGTTCGGCCCAGTACTTC	CASGTEGSAQYF
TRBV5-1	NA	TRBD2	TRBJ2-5	TGCGCCAGCAGCTTAACCACTAGCGGAGAGACCCAGTACTTC	CASSLTTSGETQYF
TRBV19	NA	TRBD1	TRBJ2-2	TGTGCCAGTAGTGGACAGGGGAACACCGGGGAGCTGTTTTTT	CASSGQGNTGELFF
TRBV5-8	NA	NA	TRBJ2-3	TGTGCCAGCAGCTTCCCGCCCCCCGCAGGAATGGCAGATACGCAGTATTTT	CASSFPPPAGMADTQYF
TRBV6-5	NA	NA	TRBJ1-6	TGTGCCAGCAGAAGGGGGTCTTCACCCCTCCACTTT	CASRRGSSPLHF
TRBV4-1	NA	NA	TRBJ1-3	TGCGCCAGCAGCCAAGCGGCAGCGGGGGTCCCTGGAAACACCATATATTTT	CASSQAAAGVPGNTIYF
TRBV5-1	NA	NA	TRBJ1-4	TGCGCCAGCAGCTTGGGACAGGATCAACGACTGTTTTTT	CASSLGQDQRLFF
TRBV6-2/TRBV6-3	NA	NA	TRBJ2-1	TGTGCCAGCAGTATTAGCGGGACAGCGGGTGAGCAGTTCTTC	CASSISGTAGEQFF
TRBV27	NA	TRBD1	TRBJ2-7	TGTGCCAGCAGCTCGCTCGGACAGGATACCTACGAGCAGTACTTC	CASSSLGQDTYEQYF
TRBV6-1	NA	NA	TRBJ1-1	TGTGCCAGCAGTGAAGACCGGGGTAACACTGAAGCTTTCTTT	CASSEDRGNTEAFF
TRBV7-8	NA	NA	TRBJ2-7	TGTGCCAGCAGCTTAGCGCGGAGGGACTTTTGGGCTGACGAGCAGTACTTC	CASSLARRDFWADEQYF
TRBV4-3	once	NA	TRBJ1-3	TGCGCCAGCAGCCGGGCTGGGGGGGGGCTAGACTCTGGAAACACCATATATTTT	CASSRAGGGLDSGNTIYF
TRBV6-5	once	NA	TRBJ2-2	TGTGCCAGCAGTCGGGATGCGAACACCGGGGAGCTGTTTTTT	CASSRDANTGELFF
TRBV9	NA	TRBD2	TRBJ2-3	TGTGCCAGCAGCGCAATTAGCGGGGGAGGGCCAGATACGCAGTATTTT	CASSAISGGGPDTQYF
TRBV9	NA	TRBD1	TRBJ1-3	TGTGCCAGCAGCTCCGGGACAGGGGGCGGGAACACCATATATTTT	CASSSGTGGGNTIYF
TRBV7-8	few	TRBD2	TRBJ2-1	TGTGCCAGCAACTACCGACGGGCGGGGGGGCTCCATGAGCAGTTCTTC	CASNYRRAGGLHEQFF